A single sample is the source of the 25 T cell receptor beta chains below, sequenced in a study of tumor-infiltrating lymphocytes in primary liver carcinoma. A constant-region primer primed TCR beta cDNA synthesis from roughly 520 ng of total RNA. A slightly modified ARM-PCR protocol with three nested multiplex PCR rounds produced these TCR beta libraries. The two initial PCR rounds, around 10 cycles each, used TRBV1-TRBV30 forward and C-beta reverse primers. In TCRdb, the multiplex PCR reads were re-called with MiXCR into one record per CDR3 protein. The sample lists hundreds of thousands of distinct CDR3 sequences; more than 55% were seen once. Blood RNA originated from unsorted whole blood, with germline DNA additionally extracted. Sample: peripheral blood. These receptors all come from a woman aged 30 to 39 with primary liver carcinoma and hepatitis B virus infection.

Worth noting for this clonotype: One end of the junction does not line up with germline, which may come from a read error. V gene TRBV11-2 combines with J gene TRBJ1-6; possibly TRBD1 for D (5 bases). Germline V gene sequence: CDR1 SGHAT, CDR2 FQNNGV. CDR3 length: 17 residues. In DNA, the CDR3 is TGTGCCAGCAGCTTAAGCGGGGTGGGGCGGAAGAATTCATCCCTCCATTTT. Protein product: CASSLSGVGRKNSSLHF.

Worth noting for this clonotype: Given a much more abundant clone one base away, this may be a read error. The chain joins TRBV6-6 to TRBJ2-5, with D unclear. Germline lookup yields CDR1 MNHNY and CDR2 SVGAGI (reference sequence). The CDR3 is 18 residues long. The ends were cut back, 4 bases at V and 2 bases at J, with 23 bases in the middle. The CDR3 DNA is TGTGCCAGCAGTTTAAATTCGTACTTCAGACCAGATCAAGAGACCCAGTACTTC. It is translated as CASSLNSYFRPDQETQYF.

A few counts support this clonotype. The chain uses TRBV11-3 and TRBJ2-1; D is possibly TRBD1 (5 bases). The DNA end is more similar to TRBJ2-7, so the J call may be wrong. CDR1 SGHNT and CDR2 YENEEA come from the germline V gene. The CDR3 is made up of 15 amino acids. The CDR3 DNA reads TGTGCCAGCAGCTTAGAAGGGGCCTCCTATAATGGGCAGTACTTC. Translating gives CASSLEGASYNGQYF.

Comment on this clonotype: One end of the junction fails to match germline, which may point to a read error. The CDR3, as DNA: TGTGCCAGCAGCCCTCAAGGGACCCAGCACTTC. Translating gives CASSPQGTQHF. The chain combines TRBV11-2 with TRBJ2-5; D is possibly TRBD1 or TRBD2 (5 bases each). The CDR3 is made up of 11 amino acids. Germline V gene lookup returns CDR1 SGHAT and CDR2 FQNNGV.

Worth noting for this clonotype: At one of its ends the junction is not consistent with the germline gene, which may arise from a read error. The chain employs TRBV4-3 and TRBJ2-1; D remains unclear. The length of the CDR3 is 17 residues. CDR1 is LGHNA and CDR2 is YSLEER in the germline V gene. The CDR3 bases are TGCGCCAGCAGCCAATGGGCCATCCCCTCGGCTCGGAATGAACAGTTCTTC. Its translation is CASSQWAIPSARNEQFF.

This clonotype was counted between two and nine times. This sequence joins TRBV5-6 and TRBJ2-1; the match to TRBD2 covers 14 bases. The trim removed 4 bases at V and 8 bases at J, leaving 5 bases unmatched. Germline CDR1 reads SGHDT; CDR2 reads YYEEEE. This CDR3 is built from 15 residues. The CDR3 DNA follows: TGTGCCAGCAGCGCGGGACTAGCGGGAGTATATGAGCAGTTCTTC. It yields the protein CASSAGLAGVYEQFF. The full variable domain, rest sourced from reference TRBV5-6 and TRBJ2-1, is DAGVTQSPTHLIKTRGQQVTLRCSPKSGHDTVSWYQQALGQGPQFIFQYYEEEERQRGNFPDRFSGHQFPNYSSELNVNALLLGDSALYLCASSAGLAGVYEQFFGPGTRLTVL.

This clonotype was counted ten times or more. V is TRBV7-9 and J is TRBJ2-4; 7 nucleotides align to TRBD1. After removal of 4 bases from V and 6 bases from J, the junction contained 6 bases not matched to a gene. CDR3 size: 14 residues. CDR1 and CDR2 (germline): SEHNR, FQNEAQ (reference sequence). The CDR3 sequence: CASSSTTGANIQYF. The CDR3 bases are TGTGCCAGCAGCTCTACCACAGGGGCAAACATTCAGTACTTC.

This clonotype was observed once. With a much larger clone just one base away, this may be a read error. The chain carries TRBV12-3 or TRBV12-4 and TRBJ2-5; D is tentatively TRBD1 or TRBD2 (5 bases each). The CDR3 is made up of 13 amino acids. The CDR3 protein is CASRLGAEETRYF. In nucleotides, the CDR3 is TGTGCCAGCAGGCTCGGGGCAGAAGAGACCCGGTACTTC.

As concerns this clonotype: One end of the junction varies from germline; a read error may be responsible. The CDR3 spells CASSWGGLAGNNEQLF. The DNA of the CDR3 is TGTGCCAGCAGCTGGGGGGGACTAGCTGGGAACAATGAGCAGCTCTTT. The chain carries TRBV11-2 and TRBJ2-1, with TRBD2 identical over 9 bases. The CDR3 has 16 residues. CDR1 SGHAT and CDR2 FQNNGV come from the germline V gene.

This clonotype was seen more than once but under ten times. This chain links TRBV5-5 with TRBJ1-3; D remains unclear. CDR3 size: 17 residues. Trimming took off 0 bases at V and 6 bases at J, with 19 bases between the two ends. Looked up from germline, CDR1 is SGHKS and CDR2 is YYEKEE (reference sequence). CDR3 DNA sequence: TGTGCCAGCAGCTTGGGGTTCGCGGCGAGTGGAGCAAACACCATATATTTT. Residues: CASSLGFAASGANTIYF.

On this clonotype itself: A clone one base away is much larger, so this may be a read error. V gene TRBV6-1 combines with J gene TRBJ1-1, with 9 bases aligning to TRBD1. The ends lost 11 bases at V and 1 base at J; junction bases unmatched: 5. The length of the CDR3 is 13 residues. Germline V CDR1 and CDR2: MNHNS, SASEGT. DNA of the CDR3: TGTGCCTGCGGGGGACAGGGGAACACTGAAGCTTTCTTT. This sequence encodes CACGGQGNTEAFF.

The chain combines TRBV12-3 or TRBV12-4 with TRBJ2-1; 7 nucleotides agree with TRBD1. This CDR3 is built from 15 residues. With V trimmed by 6 bases and J by 4 bases, 9 bases remained unmatched. CDR3 nucleotides: TGTGCCAGCAGGGGGTCGGGACAGCCATACAATGAGCAGTTCTTC. Translating gives CASRGSGQPYNEQFF.

The rearrangement links TRBV6-2 or TRBV6-3 to TRBJ2-5; TRBD1 aligns across 10 bases. V was pared by 2 bases and J by 4 bases, with 1 base of the junction left unmatched. The CDR3 contains 14 residues. Germline CDR1 MNHEY, CDR2 SVGEGT. CDR3 sequence: CASSYDRGRETQYF. CDR3 bases: TGTGCCAGCAGTTACGACAGGGGGCGAGAGACCCAGTACTTC.

V gene TRBV6-2 or TRBV6-3 combines with J gene TRBJ2-7; 9 bases are shared with TRBD1. CDR3 length: 13 residues. Trimming removed 6 bases from V and 7 bases from J; junction bases left unmatched: 7. Per germline, CDR1 MNHEY and CDR2 SVGEGT. The CDR3 nucleotides are TGTGCCAGCAGGCGGACAGGGGCCAAAGAGCAGTACTTC. Translating gives CASRRTGAKEQYF.

This clonotype was seen ten or more times. The rearrangement uses TRBV4-1 and TRBJ1-6; D remains unclear. Germline values: CDR1 MGHRA, CDR2 YSYEKL. Deletions cut 1 base from V and 9 bases from J, with 19 bases between. The CDR3 consists of 17 residues. CDR3 residues: CASSQVPVGREISPLHF. DNA for the CDR3: TGCGCCAGCAGCCAAGTACCCGTGGGGAGGGAGATTTCACCCCTCCACTTT.

This clonotype was found a few times. The V gene is TRBV4-2, the J gene TRBJ1-1; TRBD1 aligns across 8 bases. The CDR3 consists of 15 residues. CDR1 and CDR2 from the germline V gene are LGHNA and YNFKEQ. Trimming removed 1 base from V and 4 bases from J; junction bases left unmatched: 5. The CDR3, as DNA: TGTGCCAGCAGCCAAGCAGGGGGCGCGGGCACTGAAGCTTTCTTT. It translates to CASSQAGGAGTEAFF.

This clonotype was picked up a small number of times. The CDR3 loop reads CASSFAGAGELFF. The DNA for the CDR3 is TGTGCCAGCAGCTTTGCGGGAGCCGGGGAGCTGTTTTTT. The gene calls are TRBV7-3 and TRBJ2-2, with 7 bases aligning to TRBD2. This CDR3 is 13 amino acids long. The V segment lost 3 bases and the J segment 6 bases; nucleotides outside the gene matches: 1. The V gene's germline CDR1 is SGHTA and CDR2 FQGTGA.

This clonotype has only one observation. An end of the junction does not agree with germline; a read error may underlie this. The chain joins TRBV6-1 to TRBJ1-2; the D gene is possibly TRBD1 (5 bases). The germline gives CDR1 MNHNS, CDR2 SASEGT. The CDR3 has 16 residues. CDR3 bases: TGTGCCAGAAGTGAAGCTAGATGGTCGGGGGACTATGGCTACACCTTC. Translated, it gives CARSEARWSGDYGYTF.

Comments on this clonotype: Just one base apart from a much larger clone, this may be a read error. This chain uses TRBV6-5 with TRBJ1-2, with 7 positions matching TRBD1. Germline CDR1 is MNHEY and CDR2 is SVGAGI. This CDR3 contains 15 residues. CDR3 amino acids: CANSLHRGSDYGYTF. The CDR3 DNA follows: TGTGCCAACAGTCTTCACAGGGGCTCTGACTATGGCTACACCTTC.

V usage is TRBV7-9 and J usage is TRBJ2-7; 12 bases are shared with TRBD2. Per germline, CDR1 SEHNR and CDR2 FQNEAQ (reference sequence). The V gene end was trimmed by 3 bases and the J gene end by 12 bases; junction bases not matched to a gene: 12. This CDR3 spans 15 amino acids. CDR3 residues: CASSLTSGGVLLPYF. The CDR3 coding sequence is TGTGCCAGCAGCTTGACTAGCGGGGGAGTCCTCCTCCCGTACTTC. The full variable domain, in which reference TRBV7-9 and TRBJ2-7 provide the parts outside the CDR3, is DTGVSQNPRHKITKRGQNVTFRCDPISEHNRLYWYRQTLGQGPEFLTYFQNEAQLEKSRLLSDRFSAERPKGSFSTLEIQRTEQGDSAMYLCASSLTSGGVLLPYFGPGTRLTVT.

The chain carries TRBV11-1 and TRBJ2-7; the D is unclear. The CDR3 contains 15 residues. Trimming cost V 3 bases and J 3 bases, with 15 bases left between them. The germline V gene encodes CDR1 SGHAT and CDR2 FQDESV (reference sequence). CDR3 sequence reads: CASSFRRRRIYEQYF. In nucleotides, the CDR3 is TGTGCCAGCAGCTTCAGACGGAGAAGAATCTACGAGCAGTACTTC. Full variable domain (rest looked up from reference TRBV11-1 and TRBJ2-7): EAEVAQSPRYKITEKSQAVAFWCDPISGHATLYWYRQILGQGPELLVQFQDESVVDDSQLPKDRFSAERLKGVDSTLKIQPAELGDSAMYLCASSFRRRRIYEQYFGPGTRLTVT.

The chain uses TRBV6-2 or TRBV6-3 and TRBJ2-3; 15 nucleotides agree with TRBD2. The CDR3 totals 18 residues. Germline trimming cut 4 bases from V and 3 bases from J; bases unmatched to any gene: 8. CDR1 MNHEY and CDR2 SVGEGT come from the germline V gene. CDR3 loop: CASSSRTSGRASTDTQYF. The CDR3 DNA follows: TGTGCCAGCAGTTCCCGGACTAGCGGGAGGGCCTCTACAGATACGCAGTATTTT.

Concerning this clonotype: Possible read error: a much larger clone is one base away. This chain connects TRBV6-5 to TRBJ2-6; 7 bases are a match to TRBD1. This CDR3 has 15 residues. Germline V gene data show CDR1 as MNHEY and CDR2 as SVGAGI. The DNA of the CDR3 is TGTGCCGGCAGGGGACAGTCCTCTGGGGCCAACGTCCTGACTTTC. Translating gives CAGRGQSSGANVLTF.

This clonotype was seen ten or more times. The chain combines TRBV11-2 with TRBJ2-7; 10 bases map to TRBD2. Germline trimming cut 1 base from V and 4 bases from J; bases unmatched to any gene: 16. The CDR3 extends over 19 amino acids. Germline assignment: CDR1 SGHAT and CDR2 FQNNGV. The CDR3 sequence is CASSLVSRVASGSRYEQYF. The CDR3 region has the DNA TGTGCCAGCAGCTTAGTAAGTCGGGTGGCTAGCGGGAGTCGGTACGAGCAGTACTTC.

As regards this clonotype: Possible read error: a much larger clone is one base away. The chain recombines TRBV6-6 with TRBJ1-2, with a weak D call TRBD1 (6 bases). The CDR3 runs 15 residues. Trimming shortened V by 0 bases and J by 8 bases, and 16 bases separated the two germline ends. Germline CDR1 MNHNY, CDR2 SVGAGI (reference sequence). As DNA, the CDR3 is TGTGCCAGCAGTTACTCCGTAGGGGGTGCGCTCGGCTACACCTTC. Protein product: CASSYSVGGALGYTF.